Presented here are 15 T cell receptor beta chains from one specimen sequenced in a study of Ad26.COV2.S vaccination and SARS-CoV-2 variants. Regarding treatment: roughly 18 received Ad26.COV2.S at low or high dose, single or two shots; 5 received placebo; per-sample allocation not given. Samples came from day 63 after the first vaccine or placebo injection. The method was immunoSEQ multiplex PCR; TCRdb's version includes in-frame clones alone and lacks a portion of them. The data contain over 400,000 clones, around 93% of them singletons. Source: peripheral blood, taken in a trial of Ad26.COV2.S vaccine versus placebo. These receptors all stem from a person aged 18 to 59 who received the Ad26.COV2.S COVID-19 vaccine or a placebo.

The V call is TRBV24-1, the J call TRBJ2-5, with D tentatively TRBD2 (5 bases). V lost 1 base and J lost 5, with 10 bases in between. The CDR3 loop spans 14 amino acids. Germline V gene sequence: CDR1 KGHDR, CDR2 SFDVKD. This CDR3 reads CATSDFTREETQYF. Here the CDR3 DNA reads TGTGCCACCAGTGATTTCACTAGGGAGGAGACCCAGTACTTC.

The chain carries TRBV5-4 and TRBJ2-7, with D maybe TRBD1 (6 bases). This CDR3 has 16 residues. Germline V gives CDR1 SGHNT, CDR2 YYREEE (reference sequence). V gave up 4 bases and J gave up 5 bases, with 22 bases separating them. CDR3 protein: CASSNKRTDLSHEQYF. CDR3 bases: TGTGCCAGCAGCAATAAGAGGACAGATTTGAGTCACGAGCAGTACTTC.

For the CDR3, the DNA is TGTGCCAGCAGCCCGACGACAGGGTACTCCTACGAGCAGTACTTC. Its protein product is CASSPTTGYSYEQYF. The chain uses TRBV9 and TRBJ2-7, with 7 nucleotides matching TRBD1. Germline V gene data show CDR1 as SGDLS and CDR2 as YYNGEE. The CDR3 sequence is 15 residues long. V lost 4 bases, J lost 0 bases, and 7 bases stayed unmatched.

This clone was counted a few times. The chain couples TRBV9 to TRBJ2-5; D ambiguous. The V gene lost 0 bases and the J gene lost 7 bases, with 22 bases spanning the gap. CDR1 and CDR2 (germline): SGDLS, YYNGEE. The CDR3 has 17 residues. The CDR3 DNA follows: TGTGCCAGCAGCGTAGCTACGACGGTTGGGCCCCATGGGACCCAGTACTTC. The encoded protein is CASSVATTVGPHGTQYF.

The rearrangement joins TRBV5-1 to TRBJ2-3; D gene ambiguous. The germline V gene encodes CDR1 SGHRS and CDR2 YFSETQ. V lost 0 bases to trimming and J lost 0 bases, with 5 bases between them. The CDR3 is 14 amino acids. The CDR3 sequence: CASSLVTSTDTQYF. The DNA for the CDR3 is TGCGCCAGCAGCTTGGTAACAAGCACAGATACGCAGTATTTT.

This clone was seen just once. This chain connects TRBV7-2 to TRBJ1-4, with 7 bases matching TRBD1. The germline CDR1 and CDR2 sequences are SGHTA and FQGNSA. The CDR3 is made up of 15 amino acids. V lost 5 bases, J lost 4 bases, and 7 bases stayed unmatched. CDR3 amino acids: CASSVTGWNNEKLFF. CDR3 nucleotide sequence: TGTGCCAGCAGCGTGACAGGGTGGAATAATGAAAAACTGTTTTTT.

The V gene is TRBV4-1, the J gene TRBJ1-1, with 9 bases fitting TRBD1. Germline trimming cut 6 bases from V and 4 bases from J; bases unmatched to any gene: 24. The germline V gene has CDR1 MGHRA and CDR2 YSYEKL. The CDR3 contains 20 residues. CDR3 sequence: CASSGGGRGTGPRRGTEAFF. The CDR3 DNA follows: TGCGCCAGCAGTGGGGGTGGCCGGGGGACAGGGCCGAGAAGGGGCACTGAAGCTTTCTTT.

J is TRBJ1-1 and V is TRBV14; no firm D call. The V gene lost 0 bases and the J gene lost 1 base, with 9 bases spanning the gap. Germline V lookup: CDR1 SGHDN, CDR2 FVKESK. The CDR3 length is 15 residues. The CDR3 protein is CASSQDENENTEAFF. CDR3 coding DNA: TGTGCCAGCAGCCAAGATGAGAACGAGAACACTGAAGCTTTCTTT.

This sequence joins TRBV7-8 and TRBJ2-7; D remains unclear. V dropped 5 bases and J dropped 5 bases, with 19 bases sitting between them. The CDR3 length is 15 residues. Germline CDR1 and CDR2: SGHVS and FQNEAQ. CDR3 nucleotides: TGTGCCAGCAGCCTTGCCTGGCAGATACCTAACGAGCAGTACTTC. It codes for CASSLAWQIPNEQYF.

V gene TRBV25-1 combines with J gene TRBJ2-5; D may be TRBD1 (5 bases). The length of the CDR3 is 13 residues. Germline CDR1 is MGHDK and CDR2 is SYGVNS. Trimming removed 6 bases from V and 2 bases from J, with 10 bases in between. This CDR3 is CASSLQVQETQYF. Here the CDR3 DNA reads TGTGCCAGCAGCTTACAGGTACAAGAGACCCAGTACTTC.

The CDR3 here is CASSQNRRLAGSGELFF. CDR3 in DNA: TGTGCCAGCAGCCAAAACCGACGACTAGCGGGGTCCGGGGAGCTGTTTTTT. The chain is built from TRBV7-6 and TRBJ2-2; 11 bases align to TRBD2. V was pared by 5 bases and J by 6 bases, with 11 bases of the junction left unmatched. This CDR3 is 17 amino acids long. Looked up from germline, CDR1 is SGHVS and CDR2 is FNYEAQ.

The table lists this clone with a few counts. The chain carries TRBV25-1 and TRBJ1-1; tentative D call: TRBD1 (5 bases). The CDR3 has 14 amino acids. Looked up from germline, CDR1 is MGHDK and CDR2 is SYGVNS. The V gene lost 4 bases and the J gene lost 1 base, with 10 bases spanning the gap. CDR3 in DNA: TGTGCCAGCAGTGGACGGGGGACGAACACTGAAGCTTTCTTT. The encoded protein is CASSGRGTNTEAFF.

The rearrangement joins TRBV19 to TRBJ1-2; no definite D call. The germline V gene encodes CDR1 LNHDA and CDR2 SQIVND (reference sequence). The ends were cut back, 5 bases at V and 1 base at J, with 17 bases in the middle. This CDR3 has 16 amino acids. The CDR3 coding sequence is TGTGCCAGTAGTTGGACTTCCCCCACTATTAACTATGGCTACACCTTC. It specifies CASSWTSPTINYGYTF.

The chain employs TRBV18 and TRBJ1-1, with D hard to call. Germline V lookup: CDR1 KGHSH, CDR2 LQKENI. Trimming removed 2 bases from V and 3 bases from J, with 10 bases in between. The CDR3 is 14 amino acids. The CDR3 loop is CASSPGGVDTEAFF. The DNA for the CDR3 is TGTGCCAGCTCACCAGGCGGAGTTGACACTGAAGCTTTCTTT.

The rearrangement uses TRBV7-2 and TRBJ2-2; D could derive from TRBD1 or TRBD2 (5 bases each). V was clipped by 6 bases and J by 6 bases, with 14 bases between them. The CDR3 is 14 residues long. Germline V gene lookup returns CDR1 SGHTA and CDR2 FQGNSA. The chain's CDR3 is CASRLITGPGELFF. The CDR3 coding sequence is TGTGCCAGCAGACTAATAACGGGGCCCGGGGAGCTGTTTTTT.